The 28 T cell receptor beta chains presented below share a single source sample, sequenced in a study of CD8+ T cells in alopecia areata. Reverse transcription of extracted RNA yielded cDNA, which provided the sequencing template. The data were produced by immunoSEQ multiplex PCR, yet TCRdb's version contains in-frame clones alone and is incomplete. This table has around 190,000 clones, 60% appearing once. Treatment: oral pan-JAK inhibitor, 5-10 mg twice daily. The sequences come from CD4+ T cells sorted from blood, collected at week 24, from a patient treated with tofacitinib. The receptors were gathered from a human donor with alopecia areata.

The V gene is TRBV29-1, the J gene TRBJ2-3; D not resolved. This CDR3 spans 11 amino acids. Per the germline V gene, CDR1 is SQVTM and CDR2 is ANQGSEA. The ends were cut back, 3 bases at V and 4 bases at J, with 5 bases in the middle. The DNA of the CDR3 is TGCAGCGTTGAGTGGGCAGATACGCAGTATTTT. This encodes CSVEWADTQYF.

The CDR3 DNA is TGCGCCAGCAGCCAAGACCTCGGCGGGGGGATGACAGATACGCAGTATTTT. This gives the protein CASSQDLGGGMTDTQYF. The V and J genes are TRBV4-3 and TRBJ2-3; the match to TRBD2 covers 8 bases. The germline CDR1 and CDR2 sequences are LGHNA and YSLEER. The CDR3 sequence is 17 residues long. The trim removed 0 bases at V and 3 bases at J, leaving 8 bases unmatched.

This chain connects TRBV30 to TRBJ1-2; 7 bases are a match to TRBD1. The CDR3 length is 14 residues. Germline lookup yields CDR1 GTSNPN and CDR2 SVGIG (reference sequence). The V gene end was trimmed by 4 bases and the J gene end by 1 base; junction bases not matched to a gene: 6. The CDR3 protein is CAWTGGELNYGYTF. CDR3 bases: TGTGCCTGGACAGGGGGGGAACTTAACTATGGCTACACCTTC.

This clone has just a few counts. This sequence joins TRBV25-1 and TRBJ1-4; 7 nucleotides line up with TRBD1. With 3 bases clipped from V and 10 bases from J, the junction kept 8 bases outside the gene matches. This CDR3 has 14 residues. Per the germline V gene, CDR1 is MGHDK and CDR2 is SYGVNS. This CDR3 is CASSDTGTDLKLFF. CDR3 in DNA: TGTGCCAGCAGTGATACCGGGACAGACCTAAAACTGTTTTTT.

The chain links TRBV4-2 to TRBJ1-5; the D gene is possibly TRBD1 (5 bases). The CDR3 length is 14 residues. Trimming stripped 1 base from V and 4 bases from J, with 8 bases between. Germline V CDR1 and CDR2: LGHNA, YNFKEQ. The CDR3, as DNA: TGTGCCAGCAGCCAAGGGACATCTAATCAGCCCCAGCATTTT. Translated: CASSQGTSNQPQHF.

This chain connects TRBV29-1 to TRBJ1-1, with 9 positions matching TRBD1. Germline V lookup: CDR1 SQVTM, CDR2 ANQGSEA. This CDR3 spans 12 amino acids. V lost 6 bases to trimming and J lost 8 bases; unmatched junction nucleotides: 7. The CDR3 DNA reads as TGCAGCGTCGGACAGGGGATCGGAGAAGCTTTCTTT. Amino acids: CSVGQGIGEAFF. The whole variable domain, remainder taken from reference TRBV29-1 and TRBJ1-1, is SAVISQKPSRDICQRGTSLTIQCQVDSQVTMMFWYRQQPGQSLTLIATANQGSEATYESGFVIDKFPISRPNLTFSTLTVSNMSPEDSSIYLCSVGQGIGEAFFGQGTRLTVV.

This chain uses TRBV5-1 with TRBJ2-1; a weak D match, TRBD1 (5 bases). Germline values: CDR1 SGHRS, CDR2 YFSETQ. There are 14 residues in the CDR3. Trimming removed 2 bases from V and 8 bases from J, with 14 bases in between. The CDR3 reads CASSFSRASDEQFF. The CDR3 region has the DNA TGCGCCAGCAGCTTTAGCAGGGCGTCGGATGAGCAGTTCTTC.

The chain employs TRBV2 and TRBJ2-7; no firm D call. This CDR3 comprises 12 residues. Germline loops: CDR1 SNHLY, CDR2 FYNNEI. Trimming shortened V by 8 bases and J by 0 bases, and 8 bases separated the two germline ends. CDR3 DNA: TGTGCCAGCGGATGGAGCTCCTACGAGCAGTACTTC. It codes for CASGWSSYEQYF. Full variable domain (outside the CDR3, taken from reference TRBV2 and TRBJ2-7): EPEVTQTPSHQVTQMGQEVILRCVPISNHLYFYWYRQILGQKVEFLVSFYNNEISEKSEIFDDQFSVERPDGSNFTLKIRSTKLEDSAMYFCASGWSSYEQYFGPGTRLTVT.

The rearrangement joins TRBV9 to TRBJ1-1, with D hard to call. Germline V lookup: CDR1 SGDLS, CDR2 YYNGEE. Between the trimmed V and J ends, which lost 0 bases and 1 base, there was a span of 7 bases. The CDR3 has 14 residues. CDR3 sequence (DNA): TGTGCCAGCAGCGTAGGGCCAGAGAACACTGAAGCTTTCTTT. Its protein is CASSVGPENTEAFF.

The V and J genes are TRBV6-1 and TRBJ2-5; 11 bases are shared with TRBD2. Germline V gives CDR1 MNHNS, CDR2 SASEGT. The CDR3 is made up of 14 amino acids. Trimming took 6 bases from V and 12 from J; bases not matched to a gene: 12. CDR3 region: CASSHGGTSGFKYF. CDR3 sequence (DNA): TGTGCCAGCAGCCATGGGGGGACTAGCGGATTTAAGTACTTC.

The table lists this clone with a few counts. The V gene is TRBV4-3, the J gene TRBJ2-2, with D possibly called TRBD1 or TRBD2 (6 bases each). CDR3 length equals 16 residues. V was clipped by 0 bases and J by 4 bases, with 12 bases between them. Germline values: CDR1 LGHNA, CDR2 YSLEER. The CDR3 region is CASSQEGGRGTGELFF. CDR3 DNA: TGCGCCAGCAGCCAAGAAGGGGGGCGCGGCACCGGGGAGCTGTTTTTT.

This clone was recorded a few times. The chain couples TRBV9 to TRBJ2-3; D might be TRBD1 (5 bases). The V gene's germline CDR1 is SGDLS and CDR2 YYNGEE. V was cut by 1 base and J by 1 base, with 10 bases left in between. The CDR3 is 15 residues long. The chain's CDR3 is CASSVSVGRTDTQYF. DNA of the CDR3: TGTGCCAGCAGCGTATCTGTGGGGCGCACAGATACGCAGTATTTT.

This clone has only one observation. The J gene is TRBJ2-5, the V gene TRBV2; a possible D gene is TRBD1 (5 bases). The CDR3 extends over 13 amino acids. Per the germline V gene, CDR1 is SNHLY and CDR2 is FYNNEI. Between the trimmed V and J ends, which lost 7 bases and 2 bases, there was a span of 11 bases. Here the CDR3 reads CASTLDRQETQYF. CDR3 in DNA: TGTGCCAGCACCCTTGACAGACAAGAGACCCAGTACTTC.

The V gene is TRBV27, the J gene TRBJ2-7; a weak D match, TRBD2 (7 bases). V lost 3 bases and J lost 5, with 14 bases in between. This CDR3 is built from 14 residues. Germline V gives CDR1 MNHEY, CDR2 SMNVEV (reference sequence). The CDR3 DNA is TGTGCCAGCAGTTTTGTTGCGGGGGCCCACGAGCAGTACTTC. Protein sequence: CASSFVAGAHEQYF.

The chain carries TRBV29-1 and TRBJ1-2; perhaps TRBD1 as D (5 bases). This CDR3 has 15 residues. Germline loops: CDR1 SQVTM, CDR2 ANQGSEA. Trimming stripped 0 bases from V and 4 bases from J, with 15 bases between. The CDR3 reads CSVEDPNRSRYGYTF. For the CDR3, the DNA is TGCAGCGTTGAAGACCCTAACAGGAGCCGCTATGGCTACACCTTC. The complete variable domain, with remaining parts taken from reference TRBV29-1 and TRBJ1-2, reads SAVISQKPSRDICQRGTSLTIQCQVDSQVTMMFWYRQQPGQSLTLIATANQGSEATYESGFVIDKFPISRPNLTFSTLTVSNMSPEDSSIYLCSVEDPNRSRYGYTFGSGTRLTVV.

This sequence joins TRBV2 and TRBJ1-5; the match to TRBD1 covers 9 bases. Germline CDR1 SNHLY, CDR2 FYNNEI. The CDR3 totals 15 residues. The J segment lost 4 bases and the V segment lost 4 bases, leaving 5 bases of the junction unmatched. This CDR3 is CASSVSTGGNQPQHF. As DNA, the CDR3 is TGTGCCAGCAGTGTCTCGACAGGGGGAAATCAGCCCCAGCATTTT.

This CDR3 reads CASSLLEYTQYF. The CDR3 DNA reads TGTGCCAGCAGTCTACTTGAATATACGCAGTATTTT. This chain links TRBV6-1 with TRBJ2-3; D not resolved. This CDR3 spans 12 amino acids. Trimming shortened V by 5 bases and J by 7 bases, and 10 bases separated the two germline ends. Per the germline V gene, CDR1 is MNHNS and CDR2 is SASEGT.

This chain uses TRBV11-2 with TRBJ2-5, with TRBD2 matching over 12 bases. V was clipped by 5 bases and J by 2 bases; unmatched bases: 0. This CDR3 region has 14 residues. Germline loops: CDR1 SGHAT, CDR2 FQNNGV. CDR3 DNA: TGTGCCAGCAGCACTAGCGGGGGGCAAGAGACCCAGTACTTC. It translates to CASSTSGGQETQYF. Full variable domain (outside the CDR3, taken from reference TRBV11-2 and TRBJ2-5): EAGVAQSPRYKIIEKRQSVAFWCNPISGHATLYWYQQILGQGPKLLIQFQNNGVVDDSQLPKDRFSAERLKGVDSTLKIQPAKLEDSAVYLCASSTSGGQETQYFGPGTRLLVL.

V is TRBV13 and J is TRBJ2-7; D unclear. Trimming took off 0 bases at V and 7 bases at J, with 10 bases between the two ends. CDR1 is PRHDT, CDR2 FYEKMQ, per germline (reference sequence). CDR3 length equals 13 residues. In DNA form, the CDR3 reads TGTGCCAGCAGCTTAGGGGCCGTGGGTGAGCAGTACTTC. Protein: CASSLGAVGEQYF.

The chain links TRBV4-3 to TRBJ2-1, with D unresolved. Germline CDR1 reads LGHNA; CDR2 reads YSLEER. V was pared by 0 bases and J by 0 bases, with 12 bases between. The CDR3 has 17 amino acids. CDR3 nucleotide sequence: TGCGCCAGCAGCCAAGAGGCACTCCCAAGCTCCTACAATGAGCAGTTCTTC. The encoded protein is CASSQEALPSSYNEQFF.

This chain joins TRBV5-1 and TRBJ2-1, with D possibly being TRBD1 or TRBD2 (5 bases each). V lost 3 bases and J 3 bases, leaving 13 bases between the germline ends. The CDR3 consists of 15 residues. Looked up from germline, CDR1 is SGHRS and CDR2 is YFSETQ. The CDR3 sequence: CASSSGARFYNEQFF. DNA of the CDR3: TGCGCCAGCAGCTCCGGGGCGCGTTTCTACAATGAGCAGTTCTTC.

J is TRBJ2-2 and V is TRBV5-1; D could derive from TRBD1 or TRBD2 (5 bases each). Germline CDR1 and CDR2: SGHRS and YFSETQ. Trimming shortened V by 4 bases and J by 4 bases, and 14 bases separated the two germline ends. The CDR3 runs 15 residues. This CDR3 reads CASSDRDPITGELFF. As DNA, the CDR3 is TGCGCCAGCAGCGACCGGGACCCTATCACCGGGGAGCTGTTTTTT.

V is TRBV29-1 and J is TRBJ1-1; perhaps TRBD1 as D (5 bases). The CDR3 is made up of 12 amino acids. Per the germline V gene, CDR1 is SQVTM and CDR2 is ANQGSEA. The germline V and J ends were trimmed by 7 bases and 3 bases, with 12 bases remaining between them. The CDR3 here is CSARVLDTEAFF. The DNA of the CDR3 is TGCAGCGCCAGGGTATTGGACACTGAAGCTTTCTTT.

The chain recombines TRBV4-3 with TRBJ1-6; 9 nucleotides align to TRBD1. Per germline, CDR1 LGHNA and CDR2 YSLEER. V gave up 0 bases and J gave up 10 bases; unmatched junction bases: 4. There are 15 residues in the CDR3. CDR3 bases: TGCGCCAGCAGCCAAGAAAGACAGGGGGGATCACCCCTCCACTTT. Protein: CASSQERQGGSPLHF.

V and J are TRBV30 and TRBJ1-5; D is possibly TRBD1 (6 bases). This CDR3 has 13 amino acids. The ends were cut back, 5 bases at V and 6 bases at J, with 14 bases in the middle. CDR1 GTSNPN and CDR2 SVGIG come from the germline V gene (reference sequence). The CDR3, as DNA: TGTGCCTGGGGGGGCCCTGGGGGTCAGCCCCAGCATTTT. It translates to CAWGGPGGQPQHF.

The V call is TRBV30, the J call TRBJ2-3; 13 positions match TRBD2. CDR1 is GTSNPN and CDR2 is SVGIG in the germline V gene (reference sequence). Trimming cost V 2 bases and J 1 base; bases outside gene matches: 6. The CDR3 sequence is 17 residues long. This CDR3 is CAWSTGLAGMGTDTQYF. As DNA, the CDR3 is TGTGCCTGGAGTACGGGACTAGCGGGGATGGGCACAGATACGCAGTATTTT.

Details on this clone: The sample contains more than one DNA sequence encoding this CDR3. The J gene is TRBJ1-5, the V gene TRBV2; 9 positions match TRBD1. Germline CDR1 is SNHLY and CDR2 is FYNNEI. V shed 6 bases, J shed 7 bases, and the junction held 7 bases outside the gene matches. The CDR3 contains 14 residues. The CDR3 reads CASSSDRGRQPQHF. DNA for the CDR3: TGTGCCAGCAGCTCGGACAGGGGAAGGCAGCCCCAGCATTTT.

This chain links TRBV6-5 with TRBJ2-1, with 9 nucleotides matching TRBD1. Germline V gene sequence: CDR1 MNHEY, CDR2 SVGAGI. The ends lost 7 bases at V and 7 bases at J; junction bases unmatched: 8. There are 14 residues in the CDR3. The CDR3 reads CASIQSGTGNEQFF. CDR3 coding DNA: TGTGCCAGCATTCAATCCGGGACAGGGAATGAGCAGTTCTTC.